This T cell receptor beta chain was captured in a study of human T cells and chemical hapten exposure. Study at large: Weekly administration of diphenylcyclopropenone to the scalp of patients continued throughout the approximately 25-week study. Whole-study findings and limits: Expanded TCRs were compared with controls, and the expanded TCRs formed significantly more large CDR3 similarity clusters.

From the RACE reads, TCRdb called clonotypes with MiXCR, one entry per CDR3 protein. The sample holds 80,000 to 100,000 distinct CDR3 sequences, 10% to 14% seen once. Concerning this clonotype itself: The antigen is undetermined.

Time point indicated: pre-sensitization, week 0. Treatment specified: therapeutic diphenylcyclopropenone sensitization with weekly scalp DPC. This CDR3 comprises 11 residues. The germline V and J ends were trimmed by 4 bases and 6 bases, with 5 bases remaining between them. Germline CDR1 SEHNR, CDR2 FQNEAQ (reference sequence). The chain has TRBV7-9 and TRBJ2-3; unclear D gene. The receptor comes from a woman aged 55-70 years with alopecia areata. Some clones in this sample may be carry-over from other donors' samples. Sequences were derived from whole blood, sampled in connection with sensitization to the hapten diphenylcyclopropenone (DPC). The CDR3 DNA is TGTGCCAGCAGCTATGTTGATACGCAGTATTTT. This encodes CASSYVDTQYF.